This note documents a single TCR beta chain sequence. This CDR3 has 13 amino acids. V was trimmed by 2 bases and J by 5 bases, leaving 12 bases between them. Germline CDR1 and CDR2: GTSNPN and SVGIG (reference sequence). Produced via immunoSEQ multiplex PCR; TCRdb's table is partial and in-frame only. The data hold around 420,000 clones, with around nine tenths observed a single time. This sample was included in a study of Ad26.COV2.S vaccination and SARS-CoV-2 variants. Across the study: Sample donor was a member of the COV1001 Ad26.COV2.S trial arm.

Treatment described: 15 to 20 received Ad26.COV2.S at low or high dose, single or two shots; about 5 received placebo; per-sample allocation not given. The samples were gathered on day 63 after the first injection of vaccine or placebo. The receptor was isolated from a person aged 18-60 years who received the Ad26.COV2.S COVID-19 vaccine or a placebo. The material was peripheral blood, obtained in a trial of Ad26.COV2.S vaccine versus placebo. This chain uses TRBV30 with TRBJ2-5, with a tentative D call TRBD1 (5 bases). The CDR3, as DNA: TGTGCCTGGAGTTCTACAGGTCGGGAGACCCAGTACTTC. Its protein is CAWSSTGRETQYF.